These 14 T cell receptor beta chains were all obtained from the same sample, sequenced in a study of shared clonotypes between healthy human individuals. Sequenced by immunoSEQ multiplex PCR; TCRdb stores in-frame clones only, minus some. The data contain about 1.1 million clones, around 82% of them seen just once; the ten biggest clones take up roughly 0.62%. The sequencing input was memory CD4+ T cells from PBMCs. As to subset: CD45RA-negative fraction. These receptors all come from a man younger than 35 in good health. Some clones in this sample may be carry-over from other donors' samples.

Concerning this clone itself: In the same sample, other DNA sequences code for this CDR3. This chain connects TRBV9 to TRBJ1-2; no clear D gene. This CDR3 spans 13 amino acids. Per the germline V gene, CDR1 is SGDLS and CDR2 is YYNGEE. V dropped 0 bases and J dropped 1 base, with 4 bases sitting between them. The DNA of the CDR3 is TGTGCCAGCAGCGTAGCGGGTAACTATGGCTACACCTTC. It codes for CASSVAGNYGYTF. Complete variable domain (other parts from reference TRBV9 and TRBJ1-2): DSGVTQTPKHLITATGQRVTLRCSPRSGDLSVYWYQQSLDQGLQFLIQYYNGEERAKGNILERFSAQQFPDLHSELNLSSLELGDSALYFCASSVAGNYGYTFGSGTRLTVV.

This chain links TRBV4-2 with TRBJ2-7; D is undetermined. The V end was cut by 4 bases, the J end by 6 bases, with 13 bases between. CDR3 length: 13 residues. Per germline, CDR1 LGHNA and CDR2 YNFKEQ. The CDR3 nucleotides are TGTGCCAGCAGCCCCCACGCAGGTCGCGAGCAGTACTTC. It specifies CASSPHAGREQYF.

Comments on this clone: Other DNA sequences in this sample translate to the same CDR3. The rearrangement uses TRBV29-1 and TRBJ2-5; D is unresolved. The CDR3 totals 12 residues. Germline V gene data show CDR1 as SQVTM and CDR2 as ANQGSEA. The ends were cut back, 5 bases at V and 5 bases at J, with 12 bases in the middle. The CDR3 region has the DNA TGCAGCGTTCGGCAGGCTCCGGAGACCCAGTACTTC. Translating gives CSVRQAPETQYF.

The chain carries TRBV14 and TRBJ1-4, with unresolved D. CDR1 is SGHDN, CDR2 FVKESK, per germline. The V gene lost 2 bases and the J gene lost 11 bases, with 9 bases spanning the gap. The CDR3 sequence is 12 residues long. The CDR3 DNA follows: TGTGCCAGCAGCCAAAGTGGCAGGAAACTGTTTTTT. Translated, it gives CASSQSGRKLFF.

CDR3 amino acids: CASSLRTSRNTGELFF. DNA of the CDR3: TGTGCCAGCAGCCTACGGACTAGCAGAAACACCGGGGAGCTGTTTTTT. V gene TRBV27 combines with J gene TRBJ2-2, with 8 bases identical to TRBD2. CDR1 is MNHEY, CDR2 SMNVEV, per germline (reference sequence). The length of the CDR3 is 16 residues. Trimming took 6 bases from V and 2 from J; bases not matched to a gene: 8.

Comments on this clone: A read error is possible here, since a much larger clone lies one base away. Other DNA sequences in the sample encode the same CDR3. Here the CDR3 reads CASSYSKGPAEAFF. The DNA of the CDR3 is TGTGCCAGCAGTTACTCGAAGGGGCCAGCTGAAGCTTTCTTC. The genes are TRBV6-5 and TRBJ1-1; D is possibly TRBD1 (5 bases). This CDR3 is built from 14 residues. The germline V gene has CDR1 MNHEY and CDR2 SVGAGI.

Comments on this clone: One junction end does not reproduce the germline sequence, and a read error may be involved. The sample carries other DNA sequences with the same CDR3. The chain uses TRBV29-1 and TRBJ1-1; 9 nucleotides line up with TRBD1. Germline CDR1 and CDR2: SQVTM and ANQGSEA. The CDR3 is made up of 13 amino acids. CDR3 region: CSVETGGYTEAFF. As DNA, the CDR3 is TGCAGCGTTGAAACAGGGGGCTACACTGAAGCCTTCTTT.

This clone was seen a single time. This sequence joins TRBV5-1 and TRBJ1-5; D unclear. Per germline, CDR1 SGHRS and CDR2 YFSETQ. This CDR3 comprises 16 residues. The V end lost 4 bases, the J end lost 0 bases, and 14 bases lay between the germline ends. CDR3 residues: CASSPEGGISNQPQHF. For the CDR3, the DNA is TGCGCCAGCAGCCCGGAAGGTGGCATTAGCAATCAGCCCCAGCATTTT. Together with reference TRBV5-1 and TRBJ1-5, the CDR3 gives the full variable domain: KAGVTQTPRYLIKTRGQQVTLSCSPISGHRSVSWYQQTPGQGLQFLFEYFSETQRNKGNFPGRFSGRQFSNSRSEMNVSTLELGDSALYLCASSPEGGISNQPQHFGDGTRLSIL.

The chain is built from TRBV2 and TRBJ2-2, with unresolved D. Per germline, CDR1 SNHLY and CDR2 FYNNEI. CDR3 length equals 14 residues. Trimming cost V 4 bases and J 1 base, with 7 bases left between them. Written as DNA, the CDR3 is TGTGCCAGCAGTGCATCAAAGAACACCGGGGAGCTGTTTTTT. Protein sequence: CASSASKNTGELFF.

This clone was observed at least ten times. DNA of the CDR3: TGTGCCAGCAGGTCCAGAGACAATCAGCCCCAGCATTTT. Translating it yields CASRSRDNQPQHF. The chain recombines TRBV6-1 with TRBJ1-5; D gene uncertain. CDR3 length: 13 amino acids. The germline V and J ends were trimmed by 6 bases and 3 bases, with 9 bases remaining between them. Germline CDR1 MNHNS, CDR2 SASEGT.

This chain joins TRBV9 and TRBJ2-2, with 11 positions matching TRBD2. The junction had 4 bases not matched to a gene; V was cut back by 2 bases and J by 1 base. Germline V lookup: CDR1 SGDLS, CDR2 YYNGEE. CDR3 length: 17 amino acids. CDR3 amino acids: CASSVLGLAGNTGELFF. The CDR3 nucleotides are TGTGCCAGCAGCGTCCTCGGACTAGCGGGGAACACCGGGGAGCTGTTTTTT. Full variable domain (missing parts from reference TRBV9 and TRBJ2-2): DSGVTQTPKHLITATGQRVTLRCSPRSGDLSVYWYQQSLDQGLQFLIQYYNGEERAKGNILERFSAQQFPDLHSELNLSSLELGDSALYFCASSVLGLAGNTGELFFGEGSRLTVL.

This clone was found once. The chain has TRBV4-3 and TRBJ2-2; 11 nucleotides agree with TRBD1. CDR3 length: 18 amino acids. The germline gives CDR1 LGHNA, CDR2 YSLEER. The junction had 11 bases not matched to a gene; V was cut back by 1 base and J by 7 bases. The CDR3 DNA follows: TGCGCCAGCAGCCAAGGAGTCAGACGGACAGGGGGCAGCGGGGAGCTGTTTTTT. Translating it yields CASSQGVRRTGGSGELFF.

This sequence joins TRBV5-1 and TRBJ1-4, with 7 nucleotides matching TRBD1. This CDR3 contains 13 residues. Germline V gives CDR1 SGHRS, CDR2 YFSETQ. Germline trimming cut 2 bases from V and 12 bases from J; bases unmatched to any gene: 7. The DNA for the CDR3 is TGCGCCAGCAGCTTCGGCGCAGGGGGAGAACTGTTTTTT. This codes for CASSFGAGGELFF.

The V call is TRBV18, the J call TRBJ2-3; a possible D gene is TRBD2 (5 bases). The CDR3 contains 15 residues. The V gene's germline CDR1 is KGHSH and CDR2 LQKENI. Trimming removed 0 bases at V and 2 bases at J, with 9 bases between. The chain's CDR3 is CASSPPTRATDTQYF. CDR3 nucleotide sequence: TGTGCCAGCTCACCACCGACGAGGGCCACAGATACGCAGTATTTT.